Following are 8 T cell receptor beta chains from one sample sequenced in a study of T cell repertoires in cytomegalovirus infection. Via MiXCR, TCRdb re-called the reads, giving one row per CDR3 protein. Of 200,000 to 300,000 distinct CDR3 sequences listed, more than 9% were seen once; the top ten hold 1.5% to 2%. Sequencing was carried out using PBMCs. Receptors originate from a human donor in good health (CMV status not recorded). Some clones in this sample may be carry-over from other donors' samples.

This clonotype was observed many times. The chain combines TRBV28 with TRBJ2-6, with TRBD2 matching over 13 bases. The CDR3 totals 20 residues. Germline CDR1 is MDHEN and CDR2 is SYDVKM. V lost 6 bases, J lost 0 bases, and 11 bases stayed unmatched. CDR3 nucleotides: TGTGCCAGCAGATCGGTCGGACTAGCGGGAGACACCTCTGGGGCCAACGTCCTGACTTTC. Protein sequence: CASRSVGLAGDTSGANVLTF.

This sequence joins TRBV29-1 and TRBJ2-1; TRBD1 matches at 7 bases. The CDR3 consists of 14 residues. Germline lookup yields CDR1 SQVTM and CDR2 ANQGSEA. Losses at the gene ends were 7 bases for V and 0 bases for J; bases not matched to a gene: 6. CDR3 region: CSGTTGSSYNEQFF. The CDR3 DNA reads as TGCAGCGGTACGACAGGGAGCTCCTACAATGAGCAGTTCTTC.

The gene calls are TRBV7-2 and TRBJ2-5; tentatively, D is TRBD1 or TRBD2 (5 bases each). This CDR3 has 16 residues. Trimming removed 3 bases from V and 5 bases from J, with 19 bases in between. Germline CDR1 SGHTA, CDR2 FQGNSA. The CDR3 spells CASSFPGTTAQETQYF. The CDR3 DNA reads as TGTGCCAGCAGCTTCCCCGGGACCACCGCCCAGGAGACCCAGTACTTC.

The sample holds a few counts of this clonotype. This sequence joins TRBV6-1 and TRBJ2-7; 7 bases are a match to TRBD2. Germline-derived CDR1 and CDR2 are MNHNS and SASEGT. J gave up 2 bases and V 5 bases, and 12 bases lay outside the gene matches. This CDR3 region has 16 residues. CDR3 DNA sequence: TGTGCCAGCAGTTCGGGAAGGGGCGGGAGACCCTACGAGCAGTACTTC. Protein sequence: CASSSGRGGRPYEQYF.

This clonotype came up many times. The V call is TRBV12-3 or TRBV12-4, the J call TRBJ1-5, with D unclear. The CDR3 extends over 15 amino acids. The germline V and J ends were trimmed by 7 bases and 2 bases, with 15 bases remaining between them. Written as DNA, the CDR3 is TGTGCCAGCACCTTGGGTGGGATTGGCAATCAGCCCCAGCATTTT. This gives the protein CASTLGGIGNQPQHF.

This clonotype came up many times. The V and J genes are TRBV7-8 and TRBJ2-6; no definite D call. Trimming took 1 base from V and 4 from J, leaving 8 bases between them. The V gene's germline CDR1 is SGHVS and CDR2 FQNEAQ. The length of the CDR3 is 15 residues. This chain's CDR3 is CASSLVVAGANVLTF. In DNA, the CDR3 is TGTGCCAGCAGCTTAGTGGTCGCCGGGGCCAACGTCCTGACTTTC.

This clonotype was counted many times. The V call is TRBV28, the J call TRBJ2-1; unclear D gene. Germline values: CDR1 MDHEN, CDR2 SYDVKM. The V end lost 2 bases, the J end lost 7 bases, and 3 bases lay between the germline ends. The CDR3 consists of 11 residues. The CDR3 protein is CASSLINEQFF. The CDR3 DNA is TGTGCCAGCAGTTTAATTAATGAGCAGTTCTTC.

This clonotype appeared many times. The V call is TRBV5-1, the J call TRBJ1-1; D remains ambiguous. Trimming pared 0 bases from V and 8 bases from J, leaving 11 bases between. The V gene's germline CDR1 is SGHRS and CDR2 YFSETQ. This CDR3 has 13 residues. The CDR3 spells CASSLAGREEAFF. The DNA of the CDR3 is TGCGCCAGCAGCTTGGCCGGGCGAGAAGAAGCTTTCTTT.